This paragraph reports one T cell receptor (beta chain). Under the authors' procedure: Researchers report that nucleated cell counts were estimated from reference gene primer amplification. The repertoire was sequenced with immunoSEQ multiplex PCR; TCRdb's copy has only in-frame clones and lacks some. From that table come the V and J calls and clone size; the DNA was used to work out D and trimming. The table has 300,000 to 350,000 clones, roughly 90% seen once. This CDR3 comprises 15 residues. Per the germline V gene, CDR1 is SGHRS and CDR2 is YFSETQ. V was clipped by 4 bases and J by 4 bases; unmatched bases: 7. The sample is drawn from a study of blood T cell repertoires in COVID-19.

This chain connects TRBV5-1 to TRBJ2-3, with TRBD1 matching over 9 bases. The sequenced sample was PBMCs or T cells enriched from blood (not recorded which). The TCR comes from a woman aged 25 to 45 who had been exposed to COVID-19. The CDR3 here is CASSQQGASADTQYF. CDR3 in DNA: TGCGCCAGCAGCCAACAGGGGGCGAGCGCAGATACGCAGTATTTT. Drawing the rest from reference TRBV5-1 and TRBJ2-3, the complete variable domain is KAGVTQTPRYLIKTRGQQVTLSCSPISGHRSVSWYQQTPGQGLQFLFEYFSETQRNKGNFPGRFSGRQFSNSRSEMNVSTLELGDSALYLCASSQQGASADTQYFGPGTRLTVL.